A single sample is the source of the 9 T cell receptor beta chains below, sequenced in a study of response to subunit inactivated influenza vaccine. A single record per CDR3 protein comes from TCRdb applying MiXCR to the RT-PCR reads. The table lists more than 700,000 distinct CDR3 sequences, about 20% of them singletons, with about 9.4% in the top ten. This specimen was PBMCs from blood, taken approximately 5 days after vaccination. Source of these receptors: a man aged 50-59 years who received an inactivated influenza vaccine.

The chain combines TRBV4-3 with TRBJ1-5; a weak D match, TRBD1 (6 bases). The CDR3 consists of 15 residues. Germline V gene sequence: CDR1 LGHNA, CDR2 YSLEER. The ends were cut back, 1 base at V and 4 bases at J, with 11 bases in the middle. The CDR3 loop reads CASSQATGKNQPQHF. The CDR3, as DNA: TGCGCCAGCAGCCAAGCTACAGGGAAGAATCAGCCCCAGCATTTT.

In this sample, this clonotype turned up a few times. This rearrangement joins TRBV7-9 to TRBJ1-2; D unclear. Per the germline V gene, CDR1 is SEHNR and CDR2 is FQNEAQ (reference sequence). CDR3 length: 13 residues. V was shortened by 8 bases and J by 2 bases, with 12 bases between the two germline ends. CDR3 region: CASQTDPNYGYTF. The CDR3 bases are TGTGCCAGCCAAACCGATCCGAACTATGGCTACACCTTC.

The CDR3 DNA reads as TGTGCCAGCATAGAGGCGGGAGGGCCGCGTGAGCAGTTCTTC. Translating it yields CASIEAGGPREQFF. The rearrangement joins TRBV2 to TRBJ2-1; 9 bases are a match to TRBD2. V dropped 7 bases and J dropped 9; count of bases not matched to a gene: 10. Germline lookup yields CDR1 SNHLY and CDR2 FYNNEI. CDR3 length equals 14 residues.

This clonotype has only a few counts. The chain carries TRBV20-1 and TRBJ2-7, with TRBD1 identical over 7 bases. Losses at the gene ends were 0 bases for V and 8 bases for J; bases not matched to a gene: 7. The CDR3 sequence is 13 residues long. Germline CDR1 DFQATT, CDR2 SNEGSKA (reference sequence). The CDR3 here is CSAREQGRPQQYF. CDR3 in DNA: TGCAGTGCTAGAGAACAGGGGCGTCCCCAGCAGTACTTC.

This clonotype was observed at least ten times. CDR3 in amino acids: CASTGLAGYNEQFF. DNA of the CDR3: TGTGCCAGCACCGGGCTAGCGGGCTACAATGAGCAGTTCTTC. The chain carries TRBV25-1 and TRBJ2-1; TRBD2 aligns across 8 bases. Germline CDR1 and CDR2: MGHDK and SYGVNS. CDR3 size: 14 residues. V was pared by 7 bases and J by 3 bases, with 5 bases of the junction left unmatched.

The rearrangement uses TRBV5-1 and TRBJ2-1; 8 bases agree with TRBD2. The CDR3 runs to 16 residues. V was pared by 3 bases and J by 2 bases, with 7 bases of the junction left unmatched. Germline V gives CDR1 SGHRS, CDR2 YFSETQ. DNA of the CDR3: TGCGCCAGCAGCTACAGACTAGCGTCAACCTACAATGAGCAGTTCTTC. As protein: CASSYRLASTYNEQFF.

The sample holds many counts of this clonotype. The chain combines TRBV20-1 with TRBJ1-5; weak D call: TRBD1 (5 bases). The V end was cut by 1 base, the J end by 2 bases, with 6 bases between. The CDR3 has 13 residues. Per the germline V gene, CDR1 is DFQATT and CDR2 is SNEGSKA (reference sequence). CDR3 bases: TGCAGTGCTAGAGCGGGGGGCAATCAGCCCCAGCATTTT. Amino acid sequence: CSARAGGNQPQHF.

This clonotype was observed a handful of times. The CDR3 coding sequence is TGCAGCGTTGGGGCTAGCGGGGACCAAGAGACCCAGTACTTC. Amino acids: CSVGASGDQETQYF. The genes are TRBV29-1 and TRBJ2-5; 9 positions match TRBD2. Per the germline V gene, CDR1 is SQVTM and CDR2 is ANQGSEA. The J segment lost 0 bases and the V segment lost 4 bases, leaving 3 bases of the junction unmatched. The CDR3 spans 14 residues.

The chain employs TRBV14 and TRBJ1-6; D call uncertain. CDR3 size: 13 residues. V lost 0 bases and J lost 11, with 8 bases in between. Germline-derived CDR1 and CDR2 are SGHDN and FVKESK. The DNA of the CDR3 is TGTGCCAGCAGCCAAGATCCGATGACACCCCTCCACTTT. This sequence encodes CASSQDPMTPLHF.